Listed here are 17 T cell receptor beta chains from one sample, sequenced in a study of blood T cell repertoires in COVID-19 (dated by TCRdb to between 2020 and 2021). The library relied on the immunoSEQ multiplex PCR assay. TCRdb took over this immuneACCESS table, retaining in-frame rearrangements with V and J assigned. Such tables are incomplete; in checked studies, under half of the missing clones stem from an unresolved V gene, and the remainder is unexplained. The sample includes approximately 68,000 clones, with roughly 88% observed a single time. The top ten clones comprise around 2.7% of the sample. Sequencing was carried out using peripheral blood. The receptor source for this set is a man aged 65 to 85 with active or convalescent COVID-19.

This rearrangement joins TRBV5-6 to TRBJ2-1, with D possibly being TRBD2 (6 bases). Trimming took off 2 bases at V and 7 bases at J, with 19 bases between the two ends. In germline, CDR1 is SGHDT, CDR2 YYEEEE. The CDR3 extends over 16 amino acids. This CDR3 reads CASSFVSRGTWNEQFF. In DNA form, the CDR3 reads TGTGCCAGCAGCTTTGTTAGTCGGGGGACTTGGAATGAGCAGTTCTTC.

The chain uses TRBV7-8 and TRBJ1-5, with a tentative D call TRBD1 (5 bases). CDR1 is SGHVS and CDR2 is FQNEAQ in the germline V gene. The CDR3 loop spans 14 amino acids. Trimming took 4 bases from V and 6 from J, leaving 13 bases between them. The CDR3 bases are TGTGCCAGCAGCTCCTTCCAGGGATTTCAGCCCCAGCATTTT. Protein product: CASSSFQGFQPQHF.

Worth noting for this clone: Because the CDR3's place on the DNA is in doubt, the DNA is left out and the CDR3 is given as listed by TCRdb. The chain recombines TRBV19 with TRBJ1-5. Counting both end residues, the CDR3 totals 12 amino acids. The germline CDR1 and CDR2 sequences are LNHDA and SQIVND (reference sequence). CDR3 sequence reads: CASTSVSGPQHF.

This chain joins TRBV3-1 (or the pseudogene TRBV3-2) and TRBJ2-1, with TRBD2 matching over 10 bases. The V gene end was trimmed by 0 bases and the J gene end by 9 bases; junction bases not matched to a gene: 11. Germline V gene lookup returns CDR1 LGHDT and CDR2 YNNKEL (reference sequence). CDR3 length: 17 amino acids. The CDR3 here is CASSQDVPSGGLGEQFF. The CDR3 coding sequence is TGTGCCAGCAGCCAAGATGTCCCTAGCGGGGGTTTGGGTGAGCAGTTCTTC.

The chain recombines TRBV2 with TRBJ1-2; D unresolved. The CDR3 sequence is 14 residues long. Germline V gene sequence: CDR1 SNHLY, CDR2 FYNNEI. V shed 3 bases and J shed 2 bases, with 10 bases lying between them. The CDR3 nucleotides are TGTGCCAGCAGTGACGGAGGCCCAAACTATGGCTACACCTTC. This sequence encodes CASSDGGPNYGYTF.

The chain recombines TRBV2 with TRBJ2-7; no clear D gene. The CDR3 has 13 residues. Per the germline V gene, CDR1 is SNHLY and CDR2 is FYNNEI. V lost 2 bases and J lost 4, with 9 bases in between. CDR3 coding DNA: TGTGCCAGCAGTGAATTGTCTACTTACGAGCAGTACTTC. This sequence encodes CASSELSTYEQYF. The complete variable domain, with remaining parts taken from reference TRBV2 and TRBJ2-7, reads EPEVTQTPSHQVTQMGQEVILRCVPISNHLYFYWYRQILGQKVEFLVSFYNNEISEKSEIFDDQFSVERPDGSNFTLKIRSTKLEDSAMYFCASSELSTYEQYFGPGTRLTVT.

The V and J genes are TRBV30 and TRBJ2-3, with 7 bases matching TRBD2. This CDR3 region has 15 residues. The germline V gene has CDR1 GTSNPN and CDR2 SVGIG (reference sequence). The V segment lost 0 bases and the J segment 3 bases; nucleotides outside the gene matches: 6. This chain's CDR3 is CAWSVLGEGTDTQYF. In DNA form, the CDR3 reads TGTGCCTGGAGTGTACTAGGGGAGGGGACAGATACGCAGTATTTT.

The chain carries TRBV5-4 and TRBJ2-3, with a possible D match to TRBD2 (6 bases). From germline, CDR1 is SGHNT and CDR2 YYREEE (reference sequence). This CDR3 has 15 residues. The germline V and J ends were trimmed by 4 bases and 0 bases, with 12 bases remaining between them. The CDR3 coding sequence is TGTGCCAGCAGCGCCGGCGGGGTTAGCACAGATACGCAGTATTTT. As protein: CASSAGGVSTDTQYF.

This clone is a singleton in its sample. This sequence joins TRBV7-9 and TRBJ2-3; 7 nucleotides agree with TRBD2. Looked up from germline, CDR1 is SEHNR and CDR2 is FQNEAQ (reference sequence). The CDR3 is made up of 16 amino acids. V lost 2 bases to trimming and J lost 1 base; unmatched junction nucleotides: 6. CDR3 sequence: CASSLTGGAGTDTQYF. The DNA for the CDR3 is TGTGCCAGCAGCTTAACGGGGGGAGCAGGCACAGATACGCAGTATTTT.

The gene calls are TRBV4-1 and TRBJ2-1; 11 nucleotides match TRBD2. This CDR3 is 17 amino acids long. V trimming: 1 base; J trimming: 5 bases; junction bases outside the gene matches: 7. CDR1 and CDR2 (germline): MGHRA, YSYEKL. In DNA form, the CDR3 reads TGCGCCAGCAGCCAAGCCCCGACTAGCGGGGCGCACAATGAGCAGTTCTTC. It yields the protein CASSQAPTSGAHNEQFF.

V gene TRBV19 combines with J gene TRBJ1-2; D unclear. The V end lost 9 bases, the J end lost 0 bases, and 8 bases lay between the germline ends. Germline values: CDR1 LNHDA, CDR2 SQIVND (reference sequence). CDR3 length equals 12 residues. CDR3 protein: CASAPANYGYTF. DNA of the CDR3: TGTGCCAGCGCTCCAGCTAACTATGGCTACACCTTC.

This sequence joins TRBV27 and TRBJ1-2, with TRBD1 identical over 7 bases. From germline, CDR1 is MNHEY and CDR2 SMNVEV (reference sequence). The CDR3 covers 14 residues. After removal of 6 bases from V and 8 bases from J, the junction contained 12 bases not matched to a gene. CDR3 bases: TGTGCCAGCAGCATAAAACAGGGGAGGCCGGGCTACACCTTC. This gives the protein CASSIKQGRPGYTF.

This clone was counted once. The V gene is TRBV27, the J gene TRBJ2-5, with a weak D call TRBD2 (5 bases). CDR1 and CDR2 from the germline V gene are MNHEY and SMNVEV (reference sequence). The germline V and J ends were trimmed by 6 bases and 4 bases, with 24 bases remaining between them. The CDR3 is 17 residues long. The CDR3 DNA reads TGTGCCAGCAGCCGCCTAGGAGGAGTACCGGGTCGAGAGACCCAGTACTTC. Amino acid sequence: CASSRLGGVPGRETQYF.

V usage is TRBV30 and J usage is TRBJ1-5; D might be TRBD1 (6 bases). The CDR3 covers 13 residues. V was clipped by 3 bases and J by 5 bases, with 11 bases between them. Germline V gene lookup returns CDR1 GTSNPN and CDR2 SVGIG (reference sequence). The CDR3 DNA reads as TGTGCCTGGAGCGAAAACAGGGATCAGCCCCAGCATTTT. It yields the protein CAWSENRDQPQHF.

V and J are TRBV5-4 and TRBJ2-7; 14 bases align to TRBD2. CDR3 length: 15 amino acids. The ends lost 4 bases at V and 10 bases at J; junction bases unmatched: 10. Per germline, CDR1 SGHNT and CDR2 YYREEE (reference sequence). CDR3 in DNA: TGTGCCAGCAGCGTCGATCCGGGACTAGCGGGAGTTCAGTACTTC. It specifies CASSVDPGLAGVQYF. Using reference TRBV5-4 and TRBJ2-7 for the parts outside the CDR3, the full variable domain is ETGVTQSPTHLIKTRGQQVTLRCSSQSGHNTVSWYQQALGQGPQFIFQYYREEENGRGNFPPRFSGLQFPNYSSELNVNALELDDSALYLCASSVDPGLAGVQYFGPGTRLTVT.

This clone was recorded once. The chain is built from TRBV5-4 and TRBJ2-4; D is possibly TRBD2 (7 bases). The CDR3 loop spans 16 amino acids. Trimming took 4 bases from V and 1 from J, leaving 15 bases between them. Per germline, CDR1 SGHNT and CDR2 YYREEE (reference sequence). The CDR3 sequence is CASSLGGARAKNIQYF. CDR3 nucleotide sequence: TGTGCCAGCAGCCTTGGGGGGGCTAGGGCCAAAAACATTCAGTACTTC.

This clone has just a few counts. CDR3 sequence: CASSEVQGGNTIYF. For the CDR3, the DNA is TGTGCCAGCAGTGAAGTGCAGGGGGGAAACACCATATATTTT. The V call is TRBV6-1, the J call TRBJ1-3, with a possible D match to TRBD1 (6 bases). V lost 1 base, J lost 4 bases, and 8 bases lay in between. The CDR3 is 14 amino acids. Germline-derived CDR1 and CDR2 are MNHNS and SASEGT.